These T cell receptor beta chains were read from a single sample in a study of metastatic and nonmetastatic thyroid tumors. With MiXCR, TCRdb called clones anew from the PCR reads. The sample has over 70,000 clones; more than 15% are singletons. The sequencing sample was made of blood. Receptor source: a female donor with papillary thyroid cancer or a benign thyroid nodule (not recorded which). Some clones in this sample may be carry-over from other donors' samples. The CDR3 runs from the conserved cysteine through the conserved F or W. The D gene is left open where the match is weak. Not all rows give a size; the values are once, few, many and, for expanded clones, a class.

v_gene,abundance,j_gene,d_gene,CDR3aa,CDR3nt
TRBV2,many,TRBJ1-1,-,CASSGQLNTEAFF,TGTGCCAGCAGTGGACAGCTAAACACTGAAGCTTTCTTT
TRBV18,many,TRBJ2-7,TRBD1,CASSPDRGQVGYEQYF,TGTGCCAGCTCACCGGACAGGGGGCAAGTAGGTTACGAGCAGTACTTC
TRBV5-6,many,TRBJ1-1,TRBD1,CASRSSGTGGTEAFF,TGTGCCAGCAGAAGTTCTGGGACAGGGGGCACTGAAGCTTTCTTT
TRBV14,many,TRBJ1-5,-,CASSQALTQPQHF,TGTGCCAGCAGCCAAGCTTTGACTCAGCCCCAGCATTTT
TRBV12-5,few,TRBJ1-5,-,CASGFSPRLGFHPQHF,TGTGCTAGTGGTTTTTCTCCTCGGTTGGGGTTTCATCCCCAGCATTTT
TRBV28,-,TRBJ2-1,TRBD2,CASSPGGLSYNEQFF,TGTGCCAGCAGCCCGGGGGGGCTCTCCTACAATGAGCAGTTCTTC
TRBV18,many,TRBJ1-1,TRBD1,CASSSDRGQVAFF,TGTGCCAGCTCATCCGACAGGGGGCAGGTAGCTTTCTTT
TRBV11-3,many,TRBJ2-3,TRBD2,CASSSGLAGGTDTQYF,TGTGCCAGCAGCTCGGGACTAGCGGGAGGGACAGATACGCAGTATTTT
TRBV30,many,TRBJ2-3,-,CAWSRAGSTDTQYF,TGTGCCTGGAGTCGGGCTGGGAGCACAGATACGCAGTATTTT
TRBV7-9,many,TRBJ1-2,-,CASSPVTANYGYTF,TGTGCCAGCAGCCCGGTGACAGCTAACTATGGCTACACCTTC
TRBV4-1,many,TRBJ2-1,-,CASTPVRSLYNEQFF,TGCGCCAGCACCCCCGTTAGATCCCTCTACAATGAGCAGTTCTTC
TRBV6-1,many,TRBJ2-7,-,CASSHRSGYEQYF,TGTGCCAGCAGTCACCGAAGTGGGTACGAGCAGTACTTC
TRBV9,many,TRBJ2-1,TRBD1,CASSADTGGYNEQFF,TGTGCCAGCAGCGCCGACACAGGGGGCTACAATGAGCAGTTCTTC
TRBV5-1,-,TRBJ1-5,-,CASSLGGTRVNHPQHF,TGCGCCAGCAGCTTGGGCGGGACACGGGTCAATCATCCCCAGCATTTT
TRBV11-3,many,TRBJ2-7,-,CASSSSTSPRSYEQYF,TGTGCCAGCAGCTCGTCCACCAGTCCTAGGTCCTACGAGCAGTACTTC
TRBV18,many,TRBJ2-1,TRBD1,CASSPRAQGFSDVHEQFF,TGTGCCAGCTCACCAAGGGCACAGGGGTTTAGTGATGTCCATGAGCAGTTCTTC
TRBV9,few,TRBJ2-3,-,CASAGTDTQYF,TGTGCCAGCGCAGGGACAGATACGCAGTATTTT
TRBV20-1,-,TRBJ2-7,TRBD2,CSARGLAAVPTYEQYF,TGCAGTGCTAGAGGACTAGCTGCCGTCCCAACCTACGAGCAGTACTTC
TRBV20-1,-,TRBJ2-1,TRBD1,CSAVPTGGTYNEQFF,TGCAGTGCCGTCCCAACAGGGGGGACCTACAATGAGCAGTTCTTC
TRBV7-2,-,TRBJ2-7,-,CASSLDRYMYEQYF,TGTGCCAGCAGTCTAGACAGGTACATGTACGAGCAGTACTTC
TRBV12-3/TRBV12-4,few,TRBJ2-1,TRBD1,CASSSTGGTYNEQFF,TGTGCCAGCAGTTCCACAGGGGGTACCTACAATGAGCAGTTCTTC
TRBV5-1,medium-sized,TRBJ2-1,-,CASSLGELEQFF,TGCGCCAGCAGCTTGGGGGAGCTCGAGCAGTTCTTC